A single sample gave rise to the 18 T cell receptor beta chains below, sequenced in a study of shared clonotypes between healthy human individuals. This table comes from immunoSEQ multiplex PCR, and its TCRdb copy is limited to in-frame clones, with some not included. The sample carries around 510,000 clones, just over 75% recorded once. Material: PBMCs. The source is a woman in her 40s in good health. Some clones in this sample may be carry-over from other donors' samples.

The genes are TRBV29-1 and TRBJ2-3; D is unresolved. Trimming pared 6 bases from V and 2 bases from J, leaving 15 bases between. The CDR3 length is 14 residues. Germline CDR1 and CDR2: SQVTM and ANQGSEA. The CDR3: CSVARPGDTDTQYF. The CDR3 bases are TGCAGCGTCGCGCGACCTGGCGACACAGATACGCAGTATTTT.

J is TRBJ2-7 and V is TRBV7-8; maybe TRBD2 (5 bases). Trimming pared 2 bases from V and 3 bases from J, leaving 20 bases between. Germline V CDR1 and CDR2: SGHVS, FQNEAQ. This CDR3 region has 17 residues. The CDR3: CASSLWAPGGLFYEQYF. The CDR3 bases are TGTGCCAGCAGCTTATGGGCCCCGGGCGGGCTCTTCTACGAGCAGTACTTC.

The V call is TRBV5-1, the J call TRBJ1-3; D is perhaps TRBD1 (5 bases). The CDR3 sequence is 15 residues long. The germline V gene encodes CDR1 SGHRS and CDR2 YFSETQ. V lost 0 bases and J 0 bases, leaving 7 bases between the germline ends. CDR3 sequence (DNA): TGCGCCAGCAGCTTGGGCAGGGCCTCTGGAAACACCATATATTTT. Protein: CASSLGRASGNTIYF.

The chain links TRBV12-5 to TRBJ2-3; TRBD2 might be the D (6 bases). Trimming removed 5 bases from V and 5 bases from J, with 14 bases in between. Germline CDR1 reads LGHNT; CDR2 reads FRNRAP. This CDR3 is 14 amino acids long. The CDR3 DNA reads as TGTGCTAGTGGTCCAGACCTAGCGAGAGATACGCAGTATTTT. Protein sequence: CASGPDLARDTQYF.

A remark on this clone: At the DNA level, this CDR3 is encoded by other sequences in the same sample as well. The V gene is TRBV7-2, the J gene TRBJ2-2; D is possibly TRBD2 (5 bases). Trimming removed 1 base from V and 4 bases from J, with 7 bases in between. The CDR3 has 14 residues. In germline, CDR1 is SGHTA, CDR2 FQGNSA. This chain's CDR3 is CASSLGGGTGELFF. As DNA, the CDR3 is TGTGCCAGCAGCTTAGGAGGAGGCACCGGGGAGCTGTTTTTT.

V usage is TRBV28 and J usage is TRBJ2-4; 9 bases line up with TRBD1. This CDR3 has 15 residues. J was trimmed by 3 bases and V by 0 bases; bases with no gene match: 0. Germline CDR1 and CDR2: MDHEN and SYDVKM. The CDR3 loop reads CASSLWTGGKNIQYF. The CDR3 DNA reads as TGTGCCAGCAGTTTATGGACAGGGGGCAAAAACATTCAGTACTTC.

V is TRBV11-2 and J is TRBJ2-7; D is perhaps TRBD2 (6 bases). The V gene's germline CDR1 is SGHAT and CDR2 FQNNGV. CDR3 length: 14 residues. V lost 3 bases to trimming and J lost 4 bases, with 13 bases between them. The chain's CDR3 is CASSFGLGGYEQYF. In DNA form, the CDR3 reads TGTGCCAGCAGCTTTGGTCTCGGGGGATACGAGCAGTACTTC.

The CDR3 coding sequence is TGTGCCAGAAGCACCTCAGGGAACACTGAAGCTTTCTTT. Translation gives CARSTSGNTEAFF. This chain uses TRBV5-3 with TRBJ1-1; D is unresolved. TRBV5-3 is flagged as an ORF with uncertain function. The length of the CDR3 is 13 residues. Trimming cost V 4 bases and J 1 base, with 8 bases left between them.

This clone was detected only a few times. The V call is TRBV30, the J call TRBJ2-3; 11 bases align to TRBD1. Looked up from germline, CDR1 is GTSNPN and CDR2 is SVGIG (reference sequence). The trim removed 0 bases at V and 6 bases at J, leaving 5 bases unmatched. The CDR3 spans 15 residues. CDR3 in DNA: TGTGCCTGGAGTGTGGGGACAGGGGGAAGTGATACGCAGTATTTT. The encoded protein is CAWSVGTGGSDTQYF. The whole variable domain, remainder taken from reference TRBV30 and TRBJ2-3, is SQTIHQWPATLVQPVGSPLSLECTVEGTSNPNLYWYRQAAGRGLQLLFYSVGIGQISSEVPQNLSASRPQDRQFILSSKKLLLSDSGFYLCAWSVGTGGSDTQYFGPGTRLTVL.

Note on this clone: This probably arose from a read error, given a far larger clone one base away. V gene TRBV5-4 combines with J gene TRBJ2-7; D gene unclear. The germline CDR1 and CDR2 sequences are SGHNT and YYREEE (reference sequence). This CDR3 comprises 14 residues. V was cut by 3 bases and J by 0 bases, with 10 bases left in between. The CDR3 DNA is TGTGCCAGCAGCTGGAGACCAGGCTCCTACGAGCAGTACTTC. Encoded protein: CASSWRPGSYEQYF.

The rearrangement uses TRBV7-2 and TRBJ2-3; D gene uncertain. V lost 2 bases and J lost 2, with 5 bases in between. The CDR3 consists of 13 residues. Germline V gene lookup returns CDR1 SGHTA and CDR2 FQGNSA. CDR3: CASSLPPTDTQYF. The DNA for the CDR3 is TGTGCCAGCAGCTTACCCCCCACAGATACGCAGTATTTT.

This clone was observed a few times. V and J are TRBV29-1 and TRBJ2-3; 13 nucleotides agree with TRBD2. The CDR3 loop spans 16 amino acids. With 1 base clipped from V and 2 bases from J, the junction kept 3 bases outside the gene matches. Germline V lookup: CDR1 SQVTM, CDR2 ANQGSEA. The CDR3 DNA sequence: TGCAGCGTTGAAGTGGGGACTAGCGGGAACACAGATACGCAGTATTTT. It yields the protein CSVEVGTSGNTDTQYF.

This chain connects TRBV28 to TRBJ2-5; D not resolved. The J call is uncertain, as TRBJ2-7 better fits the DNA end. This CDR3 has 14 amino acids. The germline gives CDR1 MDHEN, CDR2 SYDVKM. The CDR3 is CASSLSQALYEQYF. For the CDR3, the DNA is TGTGCCAGCAGTTTAAGCCAGGCGCTATACGAGCAGTACTTC.

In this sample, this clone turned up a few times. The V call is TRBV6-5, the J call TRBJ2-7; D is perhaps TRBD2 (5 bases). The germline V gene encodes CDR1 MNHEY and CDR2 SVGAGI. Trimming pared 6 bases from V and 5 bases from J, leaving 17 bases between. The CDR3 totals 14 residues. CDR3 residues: CASRPSLVSHEQYF. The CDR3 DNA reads TGTGCCAGCAGGCCCTCACTAGTGTCTCACGAGCAGTACTTC.

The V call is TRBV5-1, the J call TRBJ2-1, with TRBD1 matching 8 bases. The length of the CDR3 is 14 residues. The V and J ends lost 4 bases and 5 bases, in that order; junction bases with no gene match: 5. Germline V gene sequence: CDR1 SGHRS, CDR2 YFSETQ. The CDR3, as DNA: TGCGCCAGCAGCGCAAACAGGGGGAACAATGAGCAGTTCTTC. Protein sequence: CASSANRGNNEQFF. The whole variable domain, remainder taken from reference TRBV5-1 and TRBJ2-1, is KAGVTQTPRYLIKTRGQQVTLSCSPISGHRSVSWYQQTPGQGLQFLFEYFSETQRNKGNFPGRFSGRQFSNSRSEMNVSTLELGDSALYLCASSANRGNNEQFFGPGTRLTVL.

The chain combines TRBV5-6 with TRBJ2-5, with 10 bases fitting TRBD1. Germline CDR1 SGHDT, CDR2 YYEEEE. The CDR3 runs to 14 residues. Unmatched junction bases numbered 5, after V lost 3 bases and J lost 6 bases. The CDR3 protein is CASSWDRGLQTQYF. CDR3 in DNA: TGTGCCAGCAGCTGGGACAGGGGTTTGCAGACCCAGTACTTC.

The CDR3 loop reads CASSLNNEQFF. The CDR3 DNA reads TGTGCCAGCAGTTTAAACAATGAGCAGTTCTTC. This chain connects TRBV2 to TRBJ2-1; D ambiguous. Germline loops: CDR1 SNHLY, CDR2 FYNNEI. The V end lost 5 bases, the J end lost 5 bases, and 4 bases lay between the germline ends. This CDR3 region has 11 residues.

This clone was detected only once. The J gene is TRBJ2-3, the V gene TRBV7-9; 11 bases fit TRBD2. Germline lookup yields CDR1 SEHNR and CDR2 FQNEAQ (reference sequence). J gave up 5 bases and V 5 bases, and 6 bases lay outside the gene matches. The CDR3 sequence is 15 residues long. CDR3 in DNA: TGTGCCAGCAGCCAGAACGGACTAGCGGGAGATACGCAGTATTTT. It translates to CASSQNGLAGDTQYF.